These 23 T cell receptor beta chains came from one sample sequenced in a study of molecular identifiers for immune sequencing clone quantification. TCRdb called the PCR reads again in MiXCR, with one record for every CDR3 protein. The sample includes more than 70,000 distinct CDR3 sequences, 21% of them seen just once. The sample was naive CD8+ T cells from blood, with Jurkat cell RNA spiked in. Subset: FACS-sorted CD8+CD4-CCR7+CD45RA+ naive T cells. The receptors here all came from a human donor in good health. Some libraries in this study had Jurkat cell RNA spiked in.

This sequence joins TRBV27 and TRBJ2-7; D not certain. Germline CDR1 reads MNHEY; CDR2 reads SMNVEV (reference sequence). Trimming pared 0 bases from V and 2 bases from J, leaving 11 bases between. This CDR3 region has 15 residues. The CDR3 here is CASSLSGFSPYEQYF. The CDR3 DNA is TGTGCCAGCAGTTTATCAGGGTTTAGCCCCTACGAGCAGTACTTC.

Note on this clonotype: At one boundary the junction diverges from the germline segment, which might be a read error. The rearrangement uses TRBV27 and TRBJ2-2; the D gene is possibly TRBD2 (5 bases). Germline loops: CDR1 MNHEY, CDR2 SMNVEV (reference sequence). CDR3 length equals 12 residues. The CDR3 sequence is CASRGLPGELLF. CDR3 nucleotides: TGTGCCAGCAGGGGATTACCCGGGGAGCTGCTTTTT.

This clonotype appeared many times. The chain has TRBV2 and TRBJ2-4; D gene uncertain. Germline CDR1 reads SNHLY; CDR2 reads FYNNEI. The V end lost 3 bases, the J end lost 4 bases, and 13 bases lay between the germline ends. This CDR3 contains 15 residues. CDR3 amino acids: CASSDSSMVKNIQYF. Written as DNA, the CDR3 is TGTGCCAGCAGTGATAGTAGCATGGTTAAAAACATTCAGTACTTC.

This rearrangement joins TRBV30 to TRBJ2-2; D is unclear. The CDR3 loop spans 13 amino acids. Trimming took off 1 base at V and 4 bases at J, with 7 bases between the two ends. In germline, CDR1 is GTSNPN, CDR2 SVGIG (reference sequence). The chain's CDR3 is CAWSAPITGELFF. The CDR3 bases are TGTGCCTGGAGTGCTCCAATCACCGGGGAGCTGTTTTTT.

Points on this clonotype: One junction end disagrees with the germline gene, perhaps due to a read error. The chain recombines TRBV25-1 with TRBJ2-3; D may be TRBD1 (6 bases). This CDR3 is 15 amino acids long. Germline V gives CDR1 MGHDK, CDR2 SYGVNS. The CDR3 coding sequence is TGTGCCAGCAGTGATCGTTTTGGGGGCACAGATACGCGGTATTTT. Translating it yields CASSDRFGGTDTRYF.

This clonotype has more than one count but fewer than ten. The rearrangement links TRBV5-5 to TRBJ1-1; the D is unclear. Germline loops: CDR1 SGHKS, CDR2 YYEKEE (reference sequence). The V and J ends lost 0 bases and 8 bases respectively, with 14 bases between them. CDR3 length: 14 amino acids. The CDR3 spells CASSLDGMSGEAFF. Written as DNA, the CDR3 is TGTGCCAGCAGCTTGGACGGAATGTCGGGGGAAGCTTTCTTT.

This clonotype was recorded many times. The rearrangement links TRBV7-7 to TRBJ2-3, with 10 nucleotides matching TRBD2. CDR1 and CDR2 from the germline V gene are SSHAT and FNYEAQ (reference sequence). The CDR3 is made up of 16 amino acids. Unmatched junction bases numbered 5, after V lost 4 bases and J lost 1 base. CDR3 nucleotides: TGTGCCAGCAGCTCGTTCCTAGCGGGGGGCACAGATACGCAGTATTTT. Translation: CASSSFLAGGTDTQYF.

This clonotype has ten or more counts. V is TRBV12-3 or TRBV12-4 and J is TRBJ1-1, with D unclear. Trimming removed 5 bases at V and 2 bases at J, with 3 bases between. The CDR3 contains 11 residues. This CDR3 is CASSINTEAFF. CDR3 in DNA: TGTGCCAGCAGTATAAACACTGAAGCTTTCTTT.

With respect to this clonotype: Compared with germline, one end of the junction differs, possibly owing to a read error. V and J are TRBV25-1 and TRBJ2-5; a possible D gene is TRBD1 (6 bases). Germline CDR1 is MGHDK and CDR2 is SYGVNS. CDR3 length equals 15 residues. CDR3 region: CASSALLDRIETQYF. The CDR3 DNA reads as TGCGCCAGCAGTGCACTCCTCGACAGGATTGAGACCCAGTACTTC.

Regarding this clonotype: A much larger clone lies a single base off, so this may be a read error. The CDR3: CASSAALSSLGTEAFF. CDR3 DNA sequence: TGTGCCAGCAGTGCAGCTCTGTCCTCGCTCGGCACTGAAGCTTTCTTT. V and J are TRBV27 and TRBJ1-1, with no clear D. The V gene's germline CDR1 is MNHEY and CDR2 SMNVEV (reference sequence). CDR3 length: 16 amino acids. Deletions cut 5 bases from V and 4 bases from J, with 20 bases between.

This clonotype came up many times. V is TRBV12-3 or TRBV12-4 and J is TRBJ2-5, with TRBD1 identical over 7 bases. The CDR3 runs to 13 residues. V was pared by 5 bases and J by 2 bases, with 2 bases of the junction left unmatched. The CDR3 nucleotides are TGTGCCAGCAGTCGGGACAGTCAAGAGACCCAGTACTTC. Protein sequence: CASSRDSQETQYF.

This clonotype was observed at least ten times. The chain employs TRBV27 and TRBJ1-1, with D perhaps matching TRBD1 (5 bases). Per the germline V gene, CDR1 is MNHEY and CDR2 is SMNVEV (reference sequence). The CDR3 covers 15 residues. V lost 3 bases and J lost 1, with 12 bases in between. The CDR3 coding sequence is TGTGCCAGCAGTTTGGGGGGGTACGCGAACACTGAAGCTTTCTTT. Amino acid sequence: CASSLGGYANTEAFF.

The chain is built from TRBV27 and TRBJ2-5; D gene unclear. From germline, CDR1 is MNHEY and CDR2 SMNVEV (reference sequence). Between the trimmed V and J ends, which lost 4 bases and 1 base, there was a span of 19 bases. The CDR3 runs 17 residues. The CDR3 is CASSSINLNFRQETQYF. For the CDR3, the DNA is TGTGCCAGCAGTTCAATCAATTTAAACTTTCGCCAAGAGACCCAGTACTTC.

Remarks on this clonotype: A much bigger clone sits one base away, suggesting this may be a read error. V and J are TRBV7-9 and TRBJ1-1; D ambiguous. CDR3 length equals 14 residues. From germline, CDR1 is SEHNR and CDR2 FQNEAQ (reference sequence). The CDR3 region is CASSLGPTNIEAFF. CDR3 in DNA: TGTGCCAGCAGCTTAGGCCCCACGAACATTGAAGCTTTCTTT.

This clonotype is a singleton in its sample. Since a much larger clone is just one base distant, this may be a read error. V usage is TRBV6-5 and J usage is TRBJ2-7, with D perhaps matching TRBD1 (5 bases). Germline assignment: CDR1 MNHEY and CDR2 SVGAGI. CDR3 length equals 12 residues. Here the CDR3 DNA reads TGTGCCAGCAGTTACGACAGAGACGCGATTAACTTC. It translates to CASSYDRDAINF.

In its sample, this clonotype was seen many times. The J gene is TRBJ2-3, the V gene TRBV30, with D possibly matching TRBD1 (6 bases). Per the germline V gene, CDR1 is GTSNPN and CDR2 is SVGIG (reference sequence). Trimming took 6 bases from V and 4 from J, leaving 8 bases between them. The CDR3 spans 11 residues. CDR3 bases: TGTGCCTGTACAGGGTCAGATACGCAGTATTTT. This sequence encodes CACTGSDTQYF.

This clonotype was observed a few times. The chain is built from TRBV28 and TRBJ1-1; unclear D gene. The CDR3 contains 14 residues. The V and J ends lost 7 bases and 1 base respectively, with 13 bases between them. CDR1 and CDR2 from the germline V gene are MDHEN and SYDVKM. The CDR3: CASTLGPGNTEAFF. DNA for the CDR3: TGTGCCAGCACCCTTGGCCCAGGGAACACTGAAGCTTTCTTT.

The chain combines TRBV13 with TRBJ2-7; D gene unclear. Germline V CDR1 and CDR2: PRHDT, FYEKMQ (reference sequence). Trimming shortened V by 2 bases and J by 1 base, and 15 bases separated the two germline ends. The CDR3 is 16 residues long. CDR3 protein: CASSLWSGLNSYEQYF. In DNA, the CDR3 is TGTGCCAGCAGCTTATGGTCCGGGCTTAATTCCTACGAGCAGTACTTC. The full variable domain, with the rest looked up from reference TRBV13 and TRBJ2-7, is AAGVIQSPRHLIKEKRETATLKCYPIPRHDTVYWYQQGPGQDPQFLISFYEKMQSDKGSIPDRFSAQQFSDYHSELNMSSLELGDSALYFCASSLWSGLNSYEQYFGPGTRLTVT.

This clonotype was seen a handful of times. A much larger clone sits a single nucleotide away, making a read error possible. CDR3 in amino acids: CASPDGYSTDTQYF. For the CDR3, the DNA is TGTGCCAGCCCGGACGGATACAGCACAGATACGCAGTATTTT. The chain combines TRBV7-9 with TRBJ2-3, with D unclear. This CDR3 contains 14 residues. Trimming pared 8 bases from V and 0 bases from J, leaving 12 bases between. Germline CDR1 SEHNR, CDR2 FQNEAQ (reference sequence).

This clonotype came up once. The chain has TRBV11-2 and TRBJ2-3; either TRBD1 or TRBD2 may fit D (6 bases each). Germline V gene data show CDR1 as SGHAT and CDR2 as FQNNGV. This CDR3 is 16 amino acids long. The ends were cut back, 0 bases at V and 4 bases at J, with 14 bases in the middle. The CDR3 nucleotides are TGTGCCAGCAGCTTAGAGGGCACCGGGGGCGCAGATACGCAGTATTTT. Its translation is CASSLEGTGGADTQYF.

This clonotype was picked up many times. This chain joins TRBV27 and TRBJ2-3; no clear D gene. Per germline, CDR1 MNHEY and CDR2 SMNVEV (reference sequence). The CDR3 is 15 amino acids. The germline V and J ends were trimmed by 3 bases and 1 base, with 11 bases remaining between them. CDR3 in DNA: TGTGCCAGCAGTTTGTGGAGTGTTGGCACAGATACGCAGTATTTT. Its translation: CASSLWSVGTDTQYF.

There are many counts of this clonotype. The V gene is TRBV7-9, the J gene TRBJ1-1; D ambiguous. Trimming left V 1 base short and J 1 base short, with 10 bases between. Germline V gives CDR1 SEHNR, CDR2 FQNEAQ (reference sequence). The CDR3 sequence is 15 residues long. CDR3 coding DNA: TGTGCCAGCAGCTTAGAACCCCCACCGAACACTGAAGCTTTCTTT. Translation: CASSLEPPPNTEAFF.

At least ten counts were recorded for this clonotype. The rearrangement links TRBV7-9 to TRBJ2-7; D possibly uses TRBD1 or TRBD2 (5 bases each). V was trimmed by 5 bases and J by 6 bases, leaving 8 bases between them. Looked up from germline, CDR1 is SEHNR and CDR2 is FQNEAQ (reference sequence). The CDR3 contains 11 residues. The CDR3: CASSTGTEQYF. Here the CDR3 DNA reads TGTGCCAGCAGCACCGGGACCGAGCAGTACTTC.